Listed here are 15 T cell receptor beta chains from one sample, sequenced in a study of blood T cell repertoires in COVID-19. Profiling relied on immunoSEQ multiplex PCR, and the TCRdb table lists in-frame clones only, not all of them. The data show about 170,000 clones, with about 80% seen just once and approximately 11% held by the top ten. The sample was peripheral blood. The receptors originated from a man in his sixties or seventies with active or convalescent COVID-19.

The DNA for the CDR3 is TGTGCCTCAAAGGGCTGGGGGGGGGCCTACAATGAGCAGTTCTTC. Its translation: CASKGWGGAYNEQFF. The gene calls are TRBV27 and TRBJ2-1; 7 bases match TRBD2. Germline values: CDR1 MNHEY, CDR2 SMNVEV (reference sequence). This CDR3 spans 15 amino acids. Losses at the gene ends were 11 bases for V and 2 bases for J; bases not matched to a gene: 12.

The sample holds one count of this clone. V is TRBV3-1 (or the pseudogene TRBV3-2) and J is TRBJ1-4; D remains ambiguous. Germline V gene lookup returns CDR1 LGHDT and CDR2 YNNKEL (reference sequence). V was pared by 1 base and J by 10 bases, with 4 bases between. The CDR3 covers 11 residues. The CDR3 protein is CASSQGAKLFF. CDR3 coding DNA: TGTGCCAGCAGCCAAGGGGCAAAACTGTTTTTT.

V usage is TRBV28 and J usage is TRBJ1-2; 7 bases are shared with TRBD1. The V and J ends lost 1 base and 4 bases, in that order; junction bases with no gene match: 6. The CDR3 has 15 residues. Germline assignment: CDR1 MDHEN and CDR2 SYDVKM. The CDR3 is CASSLSKTGTYGYTF. The CDR3, as DNA: TGTGCCAGCAGTTTATCCAAGACAGGGACCTATGGCTACACCTTC.

This clone occurred once. V gene TRBV14 combines with J gene TRBJ1-3; D gene unclear. Germline CDR1 SGHDN, CDR2 FVKESK. The CDR3 is made up of 16 amino acids. The V gene lost 1 base and the J gene lost 0 bases, with 10 bases spanning the gap. The CDR3 spells CASSQVSTYSGNTIYF. The CDR3 DNA reads as TGTGCCAGCAGCCAAGTAAGCACTTACTCTGGAAACACCATATATTTT.

The CDR3 loop reads CASSLSGLATTYEQYF. The CDR3 bases are TGTGCCAGCAGCCTAAGCGGGCTAGCGACAACCTACGAGCAGTACTTC. The V gene is TRBV7-2, the J gene TRBJ2-7; D is possibly TRBD2 (6 bases). Between the trimmed V and J ends, which lost 5 bases and 2 bases, there was a span of 19 bases. This CDR3 contains 16 residues. Looked up from germline, CDR1 is SGHTA and CDR2 is FQGNSA.

The chain couples TRBV9 to TRBJ1-1; TRBD1 matches 10 bases. Germline-derived CDR1 and CDR2 are SGDLS and YYNGEE. The CDR3 sequence is 15 residues long. Trimming took 3 bases from V and 4 from J; bases not matched to a gene: 6. CDR3 coding DNA: TGTGCCAGCAGCGGACAGGGGGCGCGAGGCACTGAAGCTTTCTTT. It codes for CASSGQGARGTEAFF.

This chain joins TRBV11-3 and TRBJ2-1; 15 bases agree with TRBD2. This CDR3 contains 15 residues. V lost 5 bases to trimming and J lost 7 bases; unmatched junction nucleotides: 3. Germline V lookup: CDR1 SGHNT, CDR2 YENEEA. The CDR3 sequence: CASSTGLAGGNEQFF. CDR3 nucleotide sequence: TGTGCCAGCAGCACTGGACTAGCGGGGGGGAATGAGCAGTTCTTC.

The J gene is TRBJ1-2, the V gene TRBV19, with TRBD1 matching over 7 bases. The CDR3 length is 15 residues. CDR1 is LNHDA, CDR2 SQIVND, per germline (reference sequence). V shed 7 bases, J shed 8 bases, and the junction held 16 bases outside the gene matches. The CDR3 here is CASMSRTGRSEGYTF. CDR3 coding DNA: TGTGCCAGTATGTCCCGGACAGGCAGGTCGGAAGGCTACACCTTC.

V is TRBV5-1 and J is TRBJ2-3; D might be TRBD2 (6 bases). Germline V gene data show CDR1 as SGHRS and CDR2 as YFSETQ. Trimming removed 5 bases from V and 1 base from J, with 11 bases in between. This CDR3 comprises 14 residues. Here the CDR3 reads CASRPTGGTDTQYF. The DNA of the CDR3 is TGCGCCAGCAGACCTACGGGGGGCACAGATACGCAGTATTTT.

The chain employs TRBV18 and TRBJ2-7; the D is unclear. The germline gives CDR1 KGHSH, CDR2 LQKENI. The V end was cut by 4 bases, the J end by 2 bases, with 9 bases between. The CDR3 contains 13 residues. DNA for the CDR3: TGTGCCAGCTCACTTCGACTGGCCTACGAGCAGTACTTC. Residues: CASSLRLAYEQYF. The variable domain in full, with the rest retrieved from reference TRBV18 and TRBJ2-7, is NAGVMQNPRHLVRRRGQEARLRCSPMKGHSHVYWYRQLPEEGLKFMVYLQKENIIDESGMPKERFSAEFPKEGPSILRIQQVVRGDSAAYFCASSLRLAYEQYFGPGTRLTVT.

This chain links TRBV9 with TRBJ2-1, with 11 bases aligning to TRBD2. Losses at the gene ends were 1 base for V and 7 bases for J; bases not matched to a gene: 7. The CDR3 loop spans 16 amino acids. Germline lookup yields CDR1 SGDLS and CDR2 YYNGEE. CDR3 sequence: CASSVQLAGGQNEQFF. The CDR3, as DNA: TGTGCCAGCAGCGTACAGCTAGCGGGGGGACAAAATGAGCAGTTCTTC.

The chain joins TRBV28 to TRBJ2-1, with 8 bases identical to TRBD1. The CDR3 runs to 13 residues. Germline CDR1 reads MDHEN; CDR2 reads SYDVKM. V trimming: 6 bases; J trimming: 9 bases; junction bases outside the gene matches: 7. In nucleotides, the CDR3 is TGTGCCAGCAGGGGGGACAGGTGGGGTGAGCAGTTCTTC. Amino acid sequence: CASRGDRWGEQFF.

The chain carries TRBV27 and TRBJ1-2; the match to TRBD1 covers 7 bases. Germline CDR1 is MNHEY and CDR2 is SMNVEV (reference sequence). The CDR3 is 18 residues long. With 3 bases clipped from V and 5 bases from J, the junction kept 18 bases outside the gene matches. The CDR3 reads CASSFLVPGQQGRYGYTF. CDR3 sequence (DNA): TGTGCCAGCAGTTTTCTCGTCCCGGGACAGCAGGGAAGGTATGGCTACACCTTC.

This clone was seen only once. The chain combines TRBV5-6 with TRBJ1-4, with D maybe TRBD1 (5 bases). V lost 1 base and J lost 3, with 7 bases in between. CDR3 length equals 14 residues. Germline lookup yields CDR1 SGHDT and CDR2 YYEEEE. The CDR3 DNA reads TGTGCCAGCAGCTTGAAGGGGTCTAATGAAAAACTGTTTTTT. Amino acid sequence: CASSLKGSNEKLFF.

The rearrangement uses TRBV2 and TRBJ2-1; 9 nucleotides line up with TRBD2. V shed 4 bases, J shed 4 bases, and the junction held 8 bases outside the gene matches. Germline CDR1 and CDR2: SNHLY and FYNNEI. This CDR3 is 16 amino acids long. The chain's CDR3 is CASSGRRGGLYNEQFF. CDR3 coding DNA: TGTGCCAGCAGTGGTCGGCGGGGGGGCCTTTACAATGAGCAGTTCTTC.